The next 31 T cell receptor beta chains were all read from a single sample in a study of OX40 agonist ivuxolimab in advanced cancers. Produced via immunoSEQ multiplex PCR; TCRdb's table is partial and in-frame only. This sample has about 100,000 clones, with 80% to 95% found just once. The source was CD4+ or CD8+ T cells sorted from blood, collected in a trial of the OX40 agonist ivuxolimab. These receptor sequences come from an adult with an advanced solid tumor such as melanoma, head and neck, liver or kidney cancer.

The chain links TRBV19 to TRBJ1-5; 7 bases are a match to TRBD1. In germline, CDR1 is LNHDA, CDR2 SQIVND (reference sequence). CDR3 size: 17 residues. V shed 2 bases, J shed 2 bases, and the junction held 9 bases outside the gene matches. The CDR3: CASSINKRGGGNQPQHF. CDR3 nucleotides: TGTGCCAGTAGTATAAATAAGCGAGGGGGCGGCAATCAGCCCCAGCATTTT.

This chain links TRBV9 with TRBJ2-2; D might be TRBD1 or TRBD2, each matching 5 bases. The CDR3 runs to 16 residues. Germline loops: CDR1 SGDLS, CDR2 YYNGEE. Trimming removed 8 bases at V and 1 base at J, with 18 bases between. The CDR3, as DNA: TGTGCCAGTGCTCCCCCGGGACGGCGGAACACCGGGGAGCTGTTTTTT. Residues: CASAPPGRRNTGELFF. Using reference TRBV9 and TRBJ2-2 for the parts outside the CDR3, the full variable domain is DSGVTQTPKHLITATGQRVTLRCSPRSGDLSVYWYQQSLDQGLQFLIQYYNGEERAKGNILERFSAQQFPDLHSELNLSSLELGDSALYFCASAPPGRRNTGELFFGEGSRLTVL.

This chain uses TRBV10-2 with TRBJ1-5; no firm D call. The CDR3 loop spans 14 amino acids. Trimming took 2 bases from V and 2 from J, leaving 7 bases between them. Germline lookup yields CDR1 WSHSY and CDR2 SAAADI. CDR3 sequence reads: CASSEDGGNQPQHF. The CDR3 DNA is TGCGCCAGCAGTGAGGACGGGGGCAATCAGCCCCAGCATTTT.

V is TRBV30 and J is TRBJ2-5; D ambiguous. CDR1 is GTSNPN and CDR2 is SVGIG in the germline V gene (reference sequence). The CDR3 spans 12 residues. V was cut by 0 bases and J by 7 bases, with 9 bases left in between. The CDR3 region is CAWSVVVGTQYF. The CDR3 DNA reads TGTGCCTGGAGTGTAGTAGTAGGGACCCAGTACTTC. Together with reference TRBV30 and TRBJ2-5, the CDR3 gives the full variable domain: SQTIHQWPATLVQPVGSPLSLECTVEGTSNPNLYWYRQAAGRGLQLLFYSVGIGQISSEVPQNLSASRPQDRQFILSSKKLLLSDSGFYLCAWSVVVGTQYFGPGTRLLVL.

This chain joins TRBV15 and TRBJ2-7; 7 bases map to TRBD1. The length of the CDR3 is 13 residues. Germline CDR1 reads LNHNV; CDR2 reads YYDKDF (reference sequence). Germline trimming cut 6 bases from V and 1 base from J; bases unmatched to any gene: 3. CDR3 nucleotides: TGTGCCACCAGACGGGACAGATCCTACGAGCAGTACTTC. Its translation is CATRRDRSYEQYF.

CDR3 protein: CASSPLYGENIQYF. The CDR3 DNA reads TGTGCCAGCAGCCCATTGTACGGGGAAAACATTCAGTACTTC. The chain joins TRBV28 to TRBJ2-4, with D possibly matching TRBD2 (5 bases). CDR3 length equals 14 residues. V was trimmed by 6 bases and J by 5 bases, leaving 14 bases between them. The germline V gene encodes CDR1 MDHEN and CDR2 SYDVKM. The variable domain in full, completed from reference TRBV28 and TRBJ2-4, reads DVKVTQSSRYLVKRTGEKVFLECVQDMDHENMFWYRQDPGLGLRLIYFSYDVKMKEKGDIPEGYSVSREKKERFSLILESASTNQTSMYLCASSPLYGENIQYFGAGTRLSVL.

The CDR3 loop is CASSRTGTNSYEQYF. The CDR3 bases are TGTGCCAGCAGCCGAACCGGGACTAACTCCTACGAGCAGTACTTC. The rearrangement links TRBV28 to TRBJ2-7, with 7 bases identical to TRBD2. V lost 6 bases to trimming and J lost 0 bases; unmatched junction nucleotides: 8. The CDR3 sequence is 15 residues long. Germline loops: CDR1 MDHEN, CDR2 SYDVKM.

The chain employs TRBV6-6 and TRBJ1-4; D not certain. Germline values: CDR1 MNHNY, CDR2 SVGAGI (reference sequence). V lost 4 bases, J lost 8 bases, and 17 bases lay in between. The CDR3 sequence is 15 residues long. The DNA of the CDR3 is TGTGCCAGCAGTTCCTGGACGGCCCGAGGAGAAAAACTGTTTTTT. It encodes CASSSWTARGEKLFF.

The rearrangement links TRBV4-3 to TRBJ2-7; the match to TRBD1 covers 9 bases. Trimming took 0 bases from V and 2 from J; bases not matched to a gene: 5. The CDR3 covers 16 residues. Looked up from germline, CDR1 is LGHNA and CDR2 is YSLEER. CDR3 sequence reads: CASSQDWDRAPYEQYF. In DNA form, the CDR3 reads TGCGCCAGCAGCCAAGATTGGGACAGGGCCCCCTACGAGCAGTACTTC.

This clone was observed a few times. This chain joins TRBV2 and TRBJ1-2; TRBD1 agrees at 7 bases. The length of the CDR3 is 14 residues. The germline gives CDR1 SNHLY, CDR2 FYNNEI. V lost 0 bases to trimming and J lost 6 bases; unmatched junction nucleotides: 4. The CDR3 nucleotides are TGTGCCAGCAGTGAAGCAGGACAGGCGGATGGCTACACCTTC. It specifies CASSEAGQADGYTF. The whole variable domain, filled in from reference TRBV2 and TRBJ1-2, reads EPEVTQTPSHQVTQMGQEVILRCVPISNHLYFYWYRQILGQKVEFLVSFYNNEISEKSEIFDDQFSVERPDGSNFTLKIRSTKLEDSAMYFCASSEAGQADGYTFGSGTRLTVV.

The genes are TRBV28 and TRBJ2-7; D is tentatively TRBD1 or TRBD2 (5 bases each). The CDR3 contains 18 residues. V was cut by 6 bases and J by 0 bases, with 24 bases left in between. In germline, CDR1 is MDHEN, CDR2 SYDVKM. The CDR3 region has the DNA TGTGCCAGCAGGGACTTGTGGGGCCCTAAGGTGAACTCCTACGAGCAGTACTTC. Translation: CASRDLWGPKVNSYEQYF.

The CDR3 DNA reads as TGTGCCAGCAGTAGGGATCTAGCGGGAAGCAACTCCTTCAGTGGGCAGTTCTTC. Translated: CASSRDLAGSNSFSGQFF. This sequence joins TRBV28 and TRBJ2-1, with 9 bases that match TRBD2. The CDR3 is made up of 18 amino acids. Germline V CDR1 and CDR2: MDHEN, SYDVKM. V dropped 5 bases and J dropped 12; count of bases not matched to a gene: 23.

The chain is built from TRBV7-2 and TRBJ2-7, with 12 bases that match TRBD2. The CDR3 totals 15 residues. Germline values: CDR1 SGHTA, CDR2 FQGNSA. V shed 5 bases and J 1 base; nucleotides not matched to a gene: 3. The CDR3 DNA reads as TGTGCCAGCAGCACCCTAGCGGGAGGGTCCTACGAGCAGTACTTC. This sequence encodes CASSTLAGGSYEQYF.

This chain uses TRBV7-2 with TRBJ1-2, with D perhaps matching TRBD1 (5 bases). Germline V CDR1 and CDR2: SGHTA, FQGNSA. V was trimmed by 1 base and J by 2 bases, leaving 14 bases between them. The CDR3 has 16 amino acids. In nucleotides, the CDR3 is TGTGCCAGCAGCTTAGGTAGGAGGGACCCGAACTATGGCTACACCTTC. Amino acid sequence: CASSLGRRDPNYGYTF.

This clone has just one count. The CDR3, as DNA: TGTGCCAGCAGTTACTCCAGCGGGGGCGACCAGCCCCAGCATTTT. Its translation is CASSYSSGGDQPQHF. The gene calls are TRBV6-5 and TRBJ1-5, with D perhaps TRBD1 (6 bases). Germline CDR1 and CDR2: MNHEY and SVGAGI. The CDR3 contains 15 residues. Trimming took off 0 bases at V and 7 bases at J, with 13 bases between the two ends.

The chain carries TRBV19 and TRBJ1-5; D is unclear. V gave up 3 bases and J gave up 2 bases, with 11 bases separating them. The CDR3 covers 15 residues. CDR1 LNHDA and CDR2 SQIVND come from the germline V gene (reference sequence). The CDR3 coding sequence is TGTGCCAGTAGTATTCTAGGGTCGGGCAATCAGCCCCAGCATTTT. Its translation is CASSILGSGNQPQHF.

This clone was seen just once. The chain joins TRBV19 to TRBJ1-5; D ambiguous. The CDR3 extends over 12 amino acids. V lost 7 bases and J 4 bases, leaving 8 bases between the germline ends. The germline CDR1 and CDR2 sequences are LNHDA and SQIVND (reference sequence). The CDR3 loop reads CASNEGNQPQHF. The CDR3 coding sequence is TGTGCCAGTAACGAGGGTAATCAGCCCCAGCATTTT.

This chain joins TRBV18 and TRBJ2-5; D possibly corresponds to TRBD1 (5 bases). CDR1 is KGHSH and CDR2 is LQKENI in the germline V gene. The CDR3 covers 13 residues. V dropped 6 bases and J dropped 3 bases, with 11 bases sitting between them. This CDR3 is CASSLDSKETQYF. The CDR3 coding sequence is TGTGCCAGCTCCCTAGACAGCAAAGAGACCCAGTACTTC.

The V call is TRBV11-2, the J call TRBJ2-2; TRBD2 matches at 9 bases. V lost 10 bases to trimming and J lost 0 bases; unmatched junction nucleotides: 12. CDR3 length: 17 residues. The germline V gene has CDR1 SGHAT and CDR2 FQNNGV. The CDR3 nucleotides read TGTGCCATCCGGGGTAGCGGGAGATTCGCGAACACCGGGGAGCTGTTTTTT. It encodes CAIRGSGRFANTGELFF.

The chain carries TRBV5-1 and TRBJ2-5, with 9 bases fitting TRBD2. J gave up 3 bases and V 0 bases, and 6 bases lay outside the gene matches. The CDR3 is made up of 16 amino acids. Germline V gives CDR1 SGHRS, CDR2 YFSETQ. This chain's CDR3 is CASSLAPSGTEETQYF. Written as DNA, the CDR3 is TGCGCCAGCAGCTTGGCGCCTAGCGGGACCGAAGAGACCCAGTACTTC.

This chain connects TRBV18 to TRBJ2-7, with 13 nucleotides matching TRBD2. V trimming: 6 bases; J trimming: 0 bases; junction bases outside the gene matches: 5. Germline loops: CDR1 KGHSH, CDR2 LQKENI. The CDR3 is 16 residues long. The CDR3 spells CASSGLAGVFSYEQYF. CDR3 in DNA: TGTGCCAGCTCCGGACTAGCGGGAGTGTTCTCCTACGAGCAGTACTTC.

The rearrangement links TRBV6-6 to TRBJ2-7, with 12 bases identical to TRBD1. The germline CDR1 and CDR2 sequences are MNHNY and SVGAGI (reference sequence). Germline trimming cut 6 bases from V and 4 bases from J; bases unmatched to any gene: 4. The CDR3 loop spans 14 amino acids. CDR3 loop: CASRGTGGGYEQYF. The CDR3 coding sequence is TGTGCCAGCAGGGGGACAGGGGGCGGTTACGAGCAGTACTTC.

Comment on this clone: The junction differs from germline at one of its ends, possibly a read error. The rearrangement joins TRBV10-1 to TRBJ2-3, with 8 bases lining up with TRBD2. The germline gives CDR1 WNHNN, CDR2 SYGVQD (reference sequence). This CDR3 contains 12 residues. The chain's CDR3 is CASSDETSAPLW. In DNA, the CDR3 is TGCGCCAGCAGTGACGAGACTAGCGCCCCTTTGTGG.

This chain joins TRBV12-5 and TRBJ1-1; D remains ambiguous. Germline V CDR1 and CDR2: LGHNT, FRNRAP. The CDR3 runs 10 residues. Trimming left V 6 bases short and J 11 bases short, with 10 bases between. This CDR3 is CASGRVDAFF. The CDR3 nucleotides are TGTGCTAGTGGGCGGGTTGATGCTTTCTTT.

The chain combines TRBV5-1 with TRBJ2-7; D unresolved. CDR3 length: 17 residues. The V gene lost 2 bases and the J gene lost 4 bases, with 22 bases spanning the gap. Germline V gene lookup returns CDR1 SGHRS and CDR2 YFSETQ. The CDR3 bases are TGCGCCAGCAGCTTTGGCAGTGGGCCCACCCTGATATACGAGCAGTACTTC. Its protein product is CASSFGSGPTLIYEQYF.

V usage is TRBV11-3 and J usage is TRBJ1-2; 7 bases fit TRBD1. V gave up 0 bases and J gave up 8 bases; unmatched junction bases: 9. The CDR3 is 15 residues long. Germline V lookup: CDR1 SGHNT, CDR2 YENEEA. This CDR3 is CASSLDPTGRAGYTF. Written as DNA, the CDR3 is TGTGCCAGCAGCTTAGATCCGACAGGGAGGGCCGGCTACACCTTC.

This clone has more than one count but fewer than ten. The V gene is TRBV5-6, the J gene TRBJ2-5, with 12 bases identical to TRBD1. V lost 0 bases, J lost 6 bases, and 6 bases stayed unmatched. CDR1 is SGHDT, CDR2 YYEEEE, per germline. The CDR3 is 16 amino acids. The CDR3 DNA reads TGTGCCAGCAGCTTGGCAGGGACAGGGGGCCTAAAGACCCAGTACTTC. It yields the protein CASSLAGTGGLKTQYF.

The chain couples TRBV5-3 to TRBJ2-7; a possible D gene is TRBD2 (5 bases). TRBV5-3 is classed as an ORF, of uncertain function. CDR3 length equals 13 residues. V lost 4 bases and J lost 2, with 10 bases in between. The chain's CDR3 is CARSEDYTYEQYF. The CDR3 nucleotides are TGTGCCAGAAGCGAAGACTATACCTACGAGCAGTACTTC.

The V and J genes are TRBV28 and TRBJ2-7; D possibly matches TRBD1 or TRBD2 (5 bases each). The germline V gene encodes CDR1 MDHEN and CDR2 SYDVKM. Trimming cost V 3 bases and J 4 bases, with 10 bases left between them. CDR3 size: 13 residues. CDR3 nucleotides: TGTGCCAGCAGTTTGGGGACGGAATACGAGCAGTACTTC. It yields the protein CASSLGTEYEQYF. Looking up the rest from reference TRBV28 and TRBJ2-7 gives the full variable domain: DVKVTQSSRYLVKRTGEKVFLECVQDMDHENMFWYRQDPGLGLRLIYFSYDVKMKEKGDIPEGYSVSREKKERFSLILESASTNQTSMYLCASSLGTEYEQYFGPGTRLTVT.

The chain recombines TRBV19 with TRBJ2-7; a possible D gene is TRBD2 (6 bases). CDR3 length: 17 amino acids. V was pared by 5 bases and J by 7 bases, with 27 bases between. Germline-derived CDR1 and CDR2 are LNHDA and SQIVND (reference sequence). The CDR3 coding sequence is TGTGCCAGTAGTCCGCGGGGTTTTAGATTTAGCTCCGGGGAGCAGTACTTC. Protein: CASSPRGFRFSSGEQYF.

The chain joins TRBV6-5 to TRBJ1-2, with unresolved D. This CDR3 is built from 15 residues. Deletions cut 6 bases from V and 0 bases from J, with 14 bases between. Looked up from germline, CDR1 is MNHEY and CDR2 is SVGAGI. CDR3 coding DNA: TGTGCCAGCAGCCCTAATATGGGATCTAACTATGGCTACACCTTC. It specifies CASSPNMGSNYGYTF.